The present entry profiles one T cell receptor (beta chain) with its context. The target of this receptor is not known. Per-nucleotide qualities are absent, and no much larger clonotype sits a single base away. In Seattle, one collaborating source enrolled patients while the infection was active and tracked those patients longitudinally over the course of disease. The collaborating institutions used their own protocols to collect whole blood in K2EDTA tubes. For TCRbeta analysis, collaborator samples were shipped as frozen whole blood, as isolated PBMCs, or as DNA extracted from either sample type. The immunoSEQ Assay, a bias-controlled multiplex PCR, was used to amplify TCRbeta CDR3 regions from genomic DNA. In the original analysis: The number of nucleated cells in each sample was estimated from the amplification of reference gene primers within the assay. Sequence reads were collapsed and filtered to measure the absolute abundance of every unique TCRbeta CDR3 rearrangement. Productive Simpson clonality was computed per sample as the square root of Simpson's diversity index over productive rearrangements. What TCRdb holds here is the immuneACCESS table cut down to in-frame rearrangements. Part of the clones is not present; checked against another copy, under half of the missing clones reflect an unresolved V gene, and the others are unexplained. V and J calls and clone size follow that table, whereas D and trimming were derived from the DNA. A total of around 80,000 clones appear in this sample, approximately 85% of them only once. Around a tenth of the sample lies in the top ten.

The data were obtained in a study of blood T cell repertoires in COVID-19 (dated by TCRdb to 2020 to 2021). Study-wide context: Samples from collaborators originated in the United States, Italy and Spain and spanned both the acute and convalescent phases of COVID-19. The material from the prospective study consisted of cDNA or gDNA derived from T cells, B-cell-depleted T cells, or PBMCs. The dataset comprised deeply sampled blood TCRbeta repertoires from subjects exposed to, actively infected with, or recovered from COVID-19. A freely available public database, intended as a resource for researchers studying the immune response to SARS-CoV-2, is where the repertoires were released. The samples were drawn from the first 160 participants of the ongoing ImmuneRACE study and from over a thousand subjects provided by 6 global collaborators. Sample metadata almost always included a de-identified subject ID, COVID-19 status, age in years and sex. Where HLA class I and class II types were available, the types were taken from metadata supplied by the sample provider, not from assay-based typing.

General study outcomes and caveats: The quantity of clinical and demographic metadata differed by source and by participant and was supplied without curation.

Clipping removes 4 bases from V and 7 bases from J, with 8 as the unmatched junction base count. CDR1 and CDR2 are drawn from the germline V gene: SGHVS, FQNEAQ. Taken from cysteine to phenylalanine, the CDR3 has 15 residues. Kept here is only the CDR3 DNA, which spans 45 bases and is read in frame from base 1. Sequenced input: peripheral blood. The clonotype was recovered from a man aged 45-65 years with COVID-19, enrolled during active disease. The sequence links TRBV7-8 to TRBJ2-1, and 9 junction bases match TRBD1. At the DNA level, the sequence is TGTGCCAGCAGCTCCAACAGGGGGCGATGGAATGAGCAGTTCTTC. It translates as CASSSNRGRWNEQFF.